The 28 T cell receptor beta chains presented below share a single source sample, sequenced in a study of CD8+CD57+ T cells in acquired aplastic anemia. Patients chosen for sequencing had shown CD8+CD57+ cell expansion by flow cytometry. The TCR beta profiling, which covered VDJ combination and CDR3 sequence, was carried out using genomic DNA as the template. TCRdb redid the calling of the reads with MiXCR, one entry per CDR3 protein. In the table there are 200,000 or so distinct CDR3 sequences, nearly 50% of which are singletons. The sample taken for sequencing was sorted CD4+, CD8+, or CD8+CD57+ T cells (not recorded which) from PBMCs. The receptors were sampled from a human donor with aplastic anemia.

This clonotype was seen more than once but under ten times. The CDR3 here is CASSVDGTYNSPLHF. The CDR3 DNA is TGTGCCAGCAGTGTAGACGGTACTTATAATTCACCCCTCCACTTT. V usage is TRBV2 and J usage is TRBJ1-6; D is undetermined. Per the germline V gene, CDR1 is SNHLY and CDR2 is FYNNEI. Trimming removed 4 bases from V and 4 bases from J, with 11 bases in between. The CDR3 runs 15 residues.

This clonotype appeared many times. The chain recombines TRBV5-1 with TRBJ1-1; D call uncertain. Germline V gene sequence: CDR1 SGHRS, CDR2 YFSETQ. The CDR3 runs to 11 residues. Trimming left V 4 bases short and J 1 base short, with 2 bases between. The CDR3 reads CASSTNTEAFF. Written as DNA, the CDR3 is TGCGCCAGCAGCACGAACACTGAAGCTTTCTTT.

The chain is built from TRBV10-3 and TRBJ2-7, with 7 bases aligning to TRBD2. Trimming removed 8 bases from V and 2 bases from J; junction bases left unmatched: 9. This CDR3 is built from 14 residues. CDR1 ENHRY and CDR2 SYGVKD come from the germline V gene. The CDR3 DNA sequence: TGTGCCATCGGCCGGGGCGGGAGCCCCTACGAGCAGTACTTC. Translated, it gives CAIGRGGSPYEQYF.

This clonotype has more than one count but fewer than ten. V usage is TRBV6-5 and J usage is TRBJ1-1; 8 positions match TRBD1. The V and J ends lost 7 bases and 5 bases, in that order; junction bases with no gene match: 9. CDR3 length: 14 amino acids. The germline V gene has CDR1 MNHEY and CDR2 SVGAGI. The chain's CDR3 is CASTLGQGRTEAFF. CDR3 bases: TGTGCCAGCACCTTAGGACAGGGTAGGACTGAAGCTTTCTTT.

On this clonotype: Since a much larger clone is just one base distant, this may be a read error. The chain links TRBV7-6 to TRBJ1-3; no clear D. V was clipped by 9 bases and J by 0 bases, with 15 bases between them. Germline V gene lookup returns CDR1 SGHVS and CDR2 FNYEAQ. The CDR3 totals 15 residues. The CDR3 here is CASRPDGLSGNTIYF. The CDR3 coding sequence is TGTGCCAGTCGTCCAGACGGACTCTCTGGAAACACCATATATTTT. The whole variable domain, remainder taken from reference TRBV7-6 and TRBJ1-3, is GAGVSQSPRYKVTKRGQDVALRCDPISGHVSLYWYRQALGQGPEFLTYFNYEAQQDKSGLPNDRFSAERPEGSISTLTIQRTEQRDSAMYRCASRPDGLSGNTIYFGEGSWLTVV.

This clonotype is a singleton in its sample. Germline and junction disagree at one end, which may indicate a read error. This sequence joins TRBV24-1 and TRBJ1-3, with D perhaps matching TRBD1 (6 bases). The CDR3 runs 16 residues. Germline lookup yields CDR1 KGHDR and CDR2 SFDVKD. CDR3 bases: TGTGCCACGAGTGGTACAGGGCCCAACTCTGGAAACACCATATATTTT. Protein: CATSGTGPNSGNTIYF.

The chain combines TRBV2 with TRBJ2-3; D unresolved. Trimming took 10 bases from V and 6 from J, leaving 14 bases between them. The CDR3 consists of 12 residues. From germline, CDR1 is SNHLY and CDR2 FYNNEI. The CDR3 DNA follows: TGTGCCACCGTGCCACTTGGGGATACGCAGTATTTT. As protein: CATVPLGDTQYF.

The sample holds one count of this clonotype. Germline is not matched at one junction end, which may reflect a read error. This chain uses TRBV25-1 with TRBJ2-1, with D hard to call. Germline CDR1 reads MGHDK; CDR2 reads SYGVNS. CDR3 length equals 15 residues. The CDR3 loop reads CASSPDSRSYSEQFF. The CDR3 region has the DNA TGTGCCAGCAGTCCCGACTCCCGCTCCTACAGTGAGCAGTTCTTC.

A single count supports this clonotype. This CDR3 is CASSIRSTHIQYF. The CDR3 coding sequence is TGTGCCAGTAGTATACGGAGCACCCACATTCAGTACTTC. The chain links TRBV19 to TRBJ2-4; the D is unclear. Looked up from germline, CDR1 is LNHDA and CDR2 is SQIVND (reference sequence). Trimming removed 2 bases at V and 8 bases at J, with 10 bases between. This CDR3 is built from 13 residues.

The J gene is TRBJ1-5, the V gene TRBV5-5; maybe TRBD1 (5 bases). Trimming removed 2 bases from V and 6 bases from J, with 12 bases in between. CDR1 and CDR2 from the germline V gene are SGHKS and YYEKEE (reference sequence). The CDR3 runs 14 residues. CDR3 region: CASSFREGIQPQHF. CDR3 coding DNA: TGTGCCAGCAGCTTTCGGGAGGGGATTCAGCCCCAGCATTTT.

Ten or more counts support this clonotype. J is TRBJ2-7 and V is TRBV6-1; D is ambiguous. Germline values: CDR1 MNHNS, CDR2 SASEGT. The V end was cut by 6 bases, the J end by 4 bases, with 16 bases between. This CDR3 is 14 amino acids long. The CDR3 is CASSPGSLAYEQYF. As DNA, the CDR3 is TGTGCCAGCAGCCCCGGGTCCCTCGCATACGAGCAGTACTTC.

In this sample, this clonotype turned up many times. The rearrangement uses TRBV9 and TRBJ2-2; 8 positions match TRBD2. CDR3 length: 17 amino acids. The J segment lost 2 bases and the V segment lost 3 bases, leaving 9 bases of the junction unmatched. CDR1 and CDR2 (germline): SGDLS, YYNGEE. The CDR3 region is CASSGYGAGGNTGELFF. The DNA for the CDR3 is TGTGCCAGCAGCGGGTACGGGGCGGGAGGAAACACCGGGGAGCTGTTTTTT.

This chain links TRBV29-1 with TRBJ2-5, with D possibly being TRBD2 (6 bases). The CDR3 runs to 13 residues. The germline CDR1 and CDR2 sequences are SQVTM and ANQGSEA. Trimming left V 8 bases short and J 4 bases short, with 17 bases between. The CDR3 is CSLGTGGTETQYF. Here the CDR3 DNA reads TGCAGCCTCGGGACGGGCGGGACAGAGACCCAGTACTTC.

This clonotype was counted at least ten times. The V gene is TRBV2, the J gene TRBJ2-1, with a tentative D call TRBD1 (6 bases). CDR3 length: 12 residues. CDR1 is SNHLY, CDR2 FYNNEI, per germline. V gave up 2 bases and J gave up 14 bases, with 13 bases separating them. The CDR3 nucleotides read TGTGCCAGCAGTGAAAGTGGCAGGGGAGAGTTCTTC. Translation: CASSESGRGEFF.

The V gene is TRBV29-1, the J gene TRBJ2-7; 7 nucleotides line up with TRBD1. This CDR3 comprises 12 residues. Germline V gene lookup returns CDR1 SQVTM and CDR2 ANQGSEA. J gave up 6 bases and V 6 bases, and 8 bases lay outside the gene matches. The CDR3 nucleotides are TGCAGCGTCACGATACAGGGGAGCGAGCAGTACTTC. Translating gives CSVTIQGSEQYF.

The chain uses TRBV19 and TRBJ1-5; 9 positions agree with TRBD1. Germline V gives CDR1 LNHDA, CDR2 SQIVND (reference sequence). The V segment lost 9 bases and the J segment 7 bases; nucleotides outside the gene matches: 13. The CDR3 loop spans 15 amino acids. CDR3 amino acids: CASSSGTGLTQPQHF. CDR3 in DNA: TGTGCCAGCAGCTCCGGGACAGGGCTAACCCAGCCCCAGCATTTT.

In the case of this clonotype: Being one base from a much bigger clone, this may be a read error. V usage is TRBV6-5 and J usage is TRBJ1-1; D is possibly TRBD1 (6 bases). This CDR3 has 14 residues. The germline V gene has CDR1 MNHEY and CDR2 SVGAGI. CDR3: CASSYGSGDTEVFF. The CDR3 nucleotides are TGTGCCAGCAGTTACGGGAGCGGGGACACTGAAGTTTTCTTT.

This clonotype was observed at least ten times. V gene TRBV20-1 combines with J gene TRBJ2-7, with 7 nucleotides matching TRBD1. Trimming cost V 5 bases and J 4 bases; bases outside gene matches: 8. Germline V CDR1 and CDR2: DFQATT, SNEGSKA (reference sequence). CDR3 length equals 13 residues. In DNA, the CDR3 is TGCAGTGCTTCCCATGGGACAGCTTACGAGCAGTACTTC. It codes for CSASHGTAYEQYF.

V is TRBV19 and J is TRBJ1-5; TRBD1 matches 9 bases. This CDR3 is built from 14 residues. J was trimmed by 7 bases and V by 7 bases; bases with no gene match: 8. CDR1 and CDR2 from the germline V gene are LNHDA and SQIVND (reference sequence). The CDR3 protein is CASMVTGGGQPQHF. CDR3 nucleotide sequence: TGTGCCAGTATGGTGACAGGGGGTGGGCAGCCCCAGCATTTT.

The J gene is TRBJ2-1, the V gene TRBV7-7, with a possible D match to TRBD2 (6 bases). Germline CDR1 is SSHAT and CDR2 is FNYEAQ (reference sequence). This CDR3 is built from 14 residues. Trimming stripped 1 base from V and 9 bases from J, with 13 bases between. The CDR3: CASSLGRGVLEQFF. DNA for the CDR3: TGTGCCAGCAGCTTAGGACGCGGGGTCCTTGAGCAGTTCTTC.

In its sample, this clonotype was seen many times. J is TRBJ2-3 and V is TRBV20-1; 7 bases are a match to TRBD2. V trimming: 0 bases; J trimming: 4 bases; junction bases outside the gene matches: 7. CDR3 size: 15 residues. In germline, CDR1 is DFQATT, CDR2 SNEGSKA (reference sequence). In DNA, the CDR3 is TGCAGTGCTAGAGATCTGAGGGAGGGCCCAGATACGCAGTATTTT. Its protein product is CSARDLREGPDTQYF.

The DNA of the CDR3 is TGCAGTGCTAGAGATCCTTCCCAGGGCGGGAACACTGAAGCTTTCTTT. Amino acids: CSARDPSQGGNTEAFF. V is TRBV20-1 and J is TRBJ1-1, with D perhaps matching TRBD1 (5 bases). CDR1 and CDR2 (germline): DFQATT, SNEGSKA (reference sequence). Trimming took 0 bases from V and 1 from J, leaving 15 bases between them. This CDR3 comprises 16 residues.

The chain is built from TRBV20-1 and TRBJ2-7; a weak D match, TRBD1 (5 bases). The V gene's germline CDR1 is DFQATT and CDR2 SNEGSKA (reference sequence). V shed 0 bases and J shed 7 bases, with 10 bases lying between them. CDR3 length: 12 residues. The DNA of the CDR3 is TGCAGTGCTAGAGATCCGCCAGGGGAGCAGTACTTC. Residues: CSARDPPGEQYF.

In its sample, this clonotype was seen once. The DNA for the CDR3 is TGTGCCAGCAGTGGTCTTGGGGCCCAGTACTTC. It codes for CASSGLGAQYF. This rearrangement joins TRBV25-1 to TRBJ2-5, with D unclear. The CDR3 extends over 11 amino acids. Trimming took 4 bases from V and 9 from J, leaving 9 bases between them. CDR1 is MGHDK, CDR2 SYGVNS, per germline.

CDR3 DNA: TGTGCCAGCAGCGTACTTACTAGCTCTGGAGAGACCCAGTACTTC. Encoded protein: CASSVLTSSGETQYF. This chain links TRBV9 with TRBJ2-5; a weak D match, TRBD2 (6 bases). This CDR3 has 15 amino acids. The ends were cut back, 1 base at V and 4 bases at J, with 14 bases in the middle. Per the germline V gene, CDR1 is SGDLS and CDR2 is YYNGEE.

This clonotype has a count of ten or more. The chain employs TRBV9 and TRBJ2-2; D might be TRBD1 (7 bases). Trimming left V 2 bases short and J 2 bases short, with 13 bases between. The germline V gene has CDR1 SGDLS and CDR2 YYNGEE. The CDR3 length is 16 residues. CDR3 region: CASSVQGGFNTGELFF. The CDR3 coding sequence is TGTGCCAGCAGCGTTCAGGGGGGCTTTAACACCGGGGAGCTGTTTTTT.

The chain carries TRBV2 and TRBJ2-5, with TRBD2 matching 7 bases. V trimming: 4 bases; J trimming: 3 bases; junction bases outside the gene matches: 8. The germline V gene encodes CDR1 SNHLY and CDR2 FYNNEI. CDR3 length: 15 residues. As DNA, the CDR3 is TGTGCCAGCAGTGGGCTCCTAGCGGACAAAGAGACCCAGTACTTC. This gives the protein CASSGLLADKETQYF.

This clonotype has only a few counts. The rearrangement joins TRBV20-1 to TRBJ1-6; TRBD1 aligns across 7 bases. Germline V CDR1 and CDR2: DFQATT, SNEGSKA (reference sequence). After removal of 5 bases from V and 4 bases from J, the junction contained 8 bases not matched to a gene. The CDR3 sequence is 15 residues long. CDR3 sequence (DNA): TGCAGTGCTCTCGGCGACAGGGCGTATAATTCACCCCTCCACTTT. Translation gives CSALGDRAYNSPLHF.